Listed below are T cell receptor beta chains from one sample, sequenced in a study of blood T cell repertoires in COVID-19. The table came from immunoSEQ multiplex PCR; TCRdb's copy has only in-frame clones and leaves some out. The sample records 110,000 or so clones, about four fifths being singletons. The sample comprised peripheral blood. The origin of the receptors is a human donor in a cohort sampled during active COVID-19. CDR3s include the opening cysteine and the closing phenylalanine or tryptophan.

TRBJ2-1	TRBV29-1	CSVKPSGRYEQFF
TRBJ2-3	TRBV7-2	CASSPGTDTQYF
TRBJ1-5	TRBV12-3/TRBV12-4	CASNFQGEPQHF
TRBJ1-1	TRBV2	CASNRQDLAFF
TRBJ1-2	TRBV19	CASSISTGGIRYTF
TRBJ1-6	TRBV11-2	CASSEGTVNSPLHF
TRBJ1-6	TRBV6-2/TRBV6-3	CASSSGTGVSPLHF
TRBJ2-7	TRBV5-6	CASSQTGTIYEQYF
TRBJ2-7	TRBV7-8	CASSALAGATGGSEQYF
TRBJ1-1	TRBV27	CASSTKGTGWTNTEAFF
TRBJ2-7	TRBV4-2	CASSPQAGGPHEQYF
TRBJ1-2	TRBV3-1/TRBV3-2	CASSQGDSVRGYTF
TRBJ2-1	TRBV28	CASISTGLSYNEQFF
TRBJ2-7	TRBV5-5	CASSLAKGAGGLYEQYF
TRBJ2-3	TRBV5-1	CASRAGTESTDTQYF
TRBJ2-7	TRBV5-6	CASSLAARPSYEQYF
TRBJ2-5	TRBV30	CAWRAGTSGRETQYF
TRBJ2-7	TRBV6-4	CASRYRLPYEQYF
TRBJ2-7	TRBV19	CASSTGNNAYEQYF
TRBJ1-1	TRBV6-1	CASSEGGGIRSAFF
TRBJ2-2	TRBV10-3	CAISAPGQGATGELFF
TRBJ1-2	TRBV2	CASSDSNYGYTF
TRBJ2-6	TRBV2	CASSEFPPGQGDTNVLTF
TRBJ2-7	TRBV18	CASSQGQLFYEQYF
TRBJ2-7	TRBV29-1	CSVVGGRTYEQYF
TRBJ1-4	TRBV19	CASSINRGTTNEKLFF
TRBJ1-3	TRBV19	CAVYRDSGNTIYF
TRBJ2-7	TRBV7-9	CASSQYEGQPKGF
TRBJ2-1	TRBV3-1/TRBV3-2	CASSQVDEQFF
TRBJ2-6	TRBV28	CASSLSGANVLTF
TRBJ2-7	TRBV28	CATTSVEQYF
TRBJ2-7	TRBV6-5	CASSRQGHYEQYF
TRBJ2-5	TRBV6-2/TRBV6-3	CASSHLSGRFQETQYF
TRBJ2-7	TRBV19	CASSGWTGDEQYF
TRBJ2-2	TRBV19	CASGLTGGTGELFF
TRBJ2-1	TRBV6-5	CASRDGTSGRNEQFF
TRBJ2-1	TRBV19	CATSGGTYNEQFF
TRBJ2-5	TRBV5-1	CASNLRGAQETQYF
TRBJ1-2	TRBV4-3	CASSQGQMTNYGYTF
TRBJ2-1	TRBV7-2	CASSLGGAGGINEQFF
TRBJ1-2	TRBV10-3	CAISTGGADYGYTF
TRBJ2-5	TRBV4-1	CASSQRGTGKGEETQYF
TRBJ2-3	TRBV7-2	CASSPDRVGFTDTQYF
TRBJ2-2	TRBV5-4	CASSQQKTSGMDGELFF
TRBJ1-6	TRBV6-5	CASSSVSYNSPLHF
TRBJ1-6	TRBV15	CATSRGGDGSPLHF